Presented here are 24 T cell receptor beta chains from one specimen sequenced in a study of neoadjuvant nivolumab and ipilimumab in lung cancer. The assay was immunoSEQ multiplex PCR, and TCRdb's table has in-frame clones only and misses some. Found here are a few thousand clones, about 80% of them singletons; the top ten hold almost 5%. The sequencing here drew on peripheral blood, taken after neoadjuvant nivolumab, alone or with ipilimumab, at or shortly before surgery. These receptors were collected from an adult with non-small cell lung cancer.

CDR3 residues: CASSSEYRGGGTEAFF. CDR3 nucleotides: TGCGCCAGCAGTTCCGAATACAGGGGCGGCGGGACTGAAGCTTTCTTT. The chain employs TRBV5-1 and TRBJ1-1, with 7 bases fitting TRBD1. This CDR3 has 16 amino acids. With V trimmed by 5 bases and J by 5 bases, 15 bases remained unmatched. Germline lookup yields CDR1 SGHRS and CDR2 YFSETQ.

This clone was picked up one time. CDR3 in DNA: TGTGCCAGCAGTGAATTCCCGGGAACCGGCTACACCTTC. Protein: CASSEFPGTGYTF. The rearrangement links TRBV6-1 to TRBJ1-2; no clear D. Germline CDR1 and CDR2: MNHNS and SASEGT. The ends were cut back, 2 bases at V and 8 bases at J, with 12 bases in the middle. The CDR3 runs 13 residues.

The V and J genes are TRBV6-5 and TRBJ1-2; D unclear. V was clipped by 3 bases and J by 7 bases, with 9 bases between them. There are 12 residues in the CDR3. Germline-derived CDR1 and CDR2 are MNHEY and SVGAGI. This CDR3 is CASSYRWGGYTF. The DNA for the CDR3 is TGTGCCAGCAGTTATCGTTGGGGTGGCTACACCTTC.

The chain recombines TRBV19 with TRBJ2-1; D gene unclear. CDR1 and CDR2 (germline): LNHDA, SQIVND (reference sequence). V was shortened by 5 bases and J by 5 bases, with 22 bases between the two germline ends. The CDR3 contains 17 residues. The CDR3 region is CASSRKTIRLPDNEQFF. CDR3 DNA sequence: TGTGCCAGTAGTCGGAAGACCATCCGTCTTCCCGACAATGAGCAGTTCTTC.

The gene calls are TRBV6-7 and TRBJ1-2; D is unresolved. TRBV6-7 is an ORF, and what it does is uncertain. Trimming cost V 0 bases and J 2 bases, with 13 bases left between them. The CDR3 is made up of 16 amino acids. The CDR3 DNA sequence: TGTGCCAGCAGTTACTCTAATGTCGGGAGAAACTATGGCTACACCTTC. This translates into CASSYSNVGRNYGYTF.

The chain carries TRBV10-3 and TRBJ2-7, with D perhaps matching TRBD1 (6 bases). The V and J ends lost 7 bases and 6 bases respectively, with 16 bases between them. Looked up from germline, CDR1 is ENHRY and CDR2 is SYGVKD. The CDR3 covers 13 residues. CDR3 amino acids: CAITGLQGGEQYF. In DNA form, the CDR3 reads TGTGCCATCACCGGACTCCAAGGGGGCGAGCAGTACTTC.

This chain uses TRBV10-2 with TRBJ2-1, with TRBD2 as a possible D gene (7 bases). V was pared by 5 bases and J by 8 bases, with 16 bases between. The CDR3 spans 14 residues. Germline CDR1 reads WSHSY; CDR2 reads SAAADI. CDR3 region: CASSLQGRDDEQFF. The CDR3, as DNA: TGCGCCAGCAGTTTGCAGGGGAGGGACGATGAGCAGTTCTTC.

The chain joins TRBV5-1 to TRBJ2-7, with TRBD1 matching 7 bases. CDR3 length equals 13 residues. V lost 6 bases and J lost 3; bases outside the gene matches: 6. CDR1 is SGHRS, CDR2 YFSETQ, per germline. CDR3 in DNA: TGCGCCAGCAAAGCCAGGGACAGCTACGAGCAGTACTTC. It translates to CASKARDSYEQYF.

The chain joins TRBV15 to TRBJ1-4, with D perhaps TRBD1 (5 bases). The CDR3 is made up of 15 amino acids. Trimming removed 3 bases from V and 3 bases from J, with 11 bases in between. Germline V gene sequence: CDR1 LNHNV, CDR2 YYDKDF (reference sequence). This CDR3 reads CATSRAGTSNEKLFF. CDR3 nucleotides: TGTGCCACCAGCAGGGCCGGGACTTCTAATGAAAAACTGTTTTTT.

The V call is TRBV5-6, the J call TRBJ1-2, with unresolved D. Germline values: CDR1 SGHDT, CDR2 YYEEEE. Deletions cut 6 bases from V and 1 base from J, with 10 bases between. The CDR3 has 13 amino acids. The DNA of the CDR3 is TGTGCCAGCACACCTTACCTTAACTATGGCTACACCTTC. Protein: CASTPYLNYGYTF.

The chain carries TRBV7-9 and TRBJ1-4, with 10 positions matching TRBD1. Looked up from germline, CDR1 is SEHNR and CDR2 is FQNEAQ (reference sequence). V trimming: 5 bases; J trimming: 7 bases; junction bases outside the gene matches: 10. CDR3 length: 16 amino acids. The CDR3 region is CASSVQTGGFGEKLFF. CDR3 bases: TGTGCCAGCAGCGTCCAGACAGGGGGCTTTGGTGAAAAACTGTTTTTT. Using reference TRBV7-9 and TRBJ1-4 for the parts outside the CDR3, the full variable domain is DTGVSQNPRHKITKRGQNVTFRCDPISEHNRLYWYRQTLGQGPEFLTYFQNEAQLEKSRLLSDRFSAERPKGSFSTLEIQRTEQGDSAMYLCASSVQTGGFGEKLFFGSGTQLSVL.

The chain recombines TRBV5-4 with TRBJ2-1; a weak D match, TRBD1 (6 bases). This CDR3 has 14 amino acids. V lost 4 bases, J lost 12 bases, and 20 bases lay in between. CDR1 and CDR2 from the germline V gene are SGHNT and YYREEE (reference sequence). The CDR3 loop is CASSLGQPHPAQFF. Written as DNA, the CDR3 is TGTGCCAGCAGCCTAGGACAGCCACACCCGGCGCAGTTCTTC.

The chain couples TRBV2 to TRBJ2-5, with D perhaps being TRBD1 or TRBD2 (5 bases each). The CDR3 has 14 amino acids. Germline V gene sequence: CDR1 SNHLY, CDR2 FYNNEI. The germline V and J ends were trimmed by 8 bases and 4 bases, with 17 bases remaining between them. CDR3 nucleotide sequence: TGTGCCAGCGGCTCCCAGGGCGGAGGAGAGACCCAGTACTTC. It specifies CASGSQGGGETQYF.

The rearrangement joins TRBV6-1 to TRBJ2-1, with D uncertain. Trimming removed 4 bases from V and 6 bases from J, with 10 bases in between. Germline CDR1 and CDR2: MNHNS and SASEGT. This CDR3 region has 13 residues. CDR3: CASSAAEPNEQFF. CDR3 coding DNA: TGTGCCAGCAGTGCGGCGGAACCCAATGAGCAGTTCTTC.

V is TRBV10-3 and J is TRBJ2-3; D uncertain. Germline-derived CDR1 and CDR2 are ENHRY and SYGVKD. The V end was cut by 4 bases, the J end by 4 bases, with 21 bases between. This CDR3 is 17 amino acids long. As DNA, the CDR3 is TGTGCCATCAGTGGGAGCAGTCCCACGCGATTTGCAGATACGCAGTATTTT. Translation: CAISGSSPTRFADTQYF.

The chain is built from TRBV10-2 and TRBJ1-2; D is unresolved. The V gene's germline CDR1 is WSHSY and CDR2 SAAADI. With 6 bases removed from V and 12 bases from J, the gap between germline ends came to 20 bases. The CDR3 runs 13 residues. CDR3 sequence reads: CASSPEQSRAHTF. The CDR3 DNA reads TGCGCCAGCAGCCCGGAACAGAGCCGCGCCCACACCTTC.

The V and J genes are TRBV2 and TRBJ1-5; 10 bases are a match to TRBD1. Trimming cost V 6 bases and J 0 bases; bases outside gene matches: 11. This CDR3 is built from 18 residues. Germline CDR1 is SNHLY and CDR2 is FYNNEI. CDR3 loop: CASSRQGARVYSNQPQHF. The CDR3 DNA reads as TGTGCCAGCAGCAGACAGGGGGCAAGGGTTTATAGCAATCAGCCCCAGCATTTT.

This chain joins TRBV27 and TRBJ1-1, with a tentative D call TRBD1 (5 bases). The germline gives CDR1 MNHEY, CDR2 SMNVEV (reference sequence). The CDR3 has 14 residues. V was trimmed by 2 bases and J by 4 bases, leaving 11 bases between them. For the CDR3, the DNA is TGTGCCAGCAGTTTAATGGGAGGGGTCACTGAAGCTTTCTTT. Its protein product is CASSLMGGVTEAFF.

This chain uses TRBV9 with TRBJ2-7; perhaps TRBD1 as D (6 bases). Germline-derived CDR1 and CDR2 are SGDLS and YYNGEE. V was trimmed by 4 bases and J by 3 bases, leaving 17 bases between them. There are 15 residues in the CDR3. For the CDR3, the DNA is TGTGCCAGCAGCCCTCACCCGGACAGCTACTACGAGCAGTACTTC. Translating gives CASSPHPDSYYEQYF.

This chain joins TRBV7-2 and TRBJ1-2; D remains unclear. Germline CDR1 and CDR2: SGHTA and FQGNSA. Trimming pared 2 bases from V and 4 bases from J, leaving 8 bases between. The CDR3 is made up of 13 amino acids. The CDR3 region has the DNA TGTGCCAGCAGCTTATTCCAGTTCTATGGCTACACCTTC. This sequence encodes CASSLFQFYGYTF.

V and J are TRBV6-4 and TRBJ2-1; the match to TRBD1 covers 8 bases. This CDR3 contains 17 residues. The ends lost 3 bases at V and 0 bases at J; junction bases unmatched: 7. From germline, CDR1 is MRHNA and CDR2 SNTAGT. CDR3 bases: TGTGCCAGCAGTGATCCGGACAGGGATTTCTCCTACAATGAGCAGTTCTTC. This codes for CASSDPDRDFSYNEQFF.

This clone was seen only a few times. The CDR3 protein is CASSITILETQYF. The CDR3 region has the DNA TGTGCCAGTAGTATCACAATATTAGAGACCCAGTACTTC. The rearrangement joins TRBV19 to TRBJ2-5; D is undetermined. Trimming removed 3 bases from V and 4 bases from J, with 9 bases in between. CDR1 and CDR2 from the germline V gene are LNHDA and SQIVND (reference sequence). The CDR3 totals 13 residues.

This chain uses TRBV4-1 with TRBJ2-5; D remains ambiguous. Germline V CDR1 and CDR2: MGHRA, YSYEKL. Trimming pared 0 bases from V and 4 bases from J, leaving 6 bases between. This CDR3 spans 13 amino acids. The CDR3 sequence: CASSQEIIETQYF. CDR3 nucleotides: TGCGCCAGCAGCCAAGAAATAATAGAGACCCAGTACTTC.

V usage is TRBV30 and J usage is TRBJ2-1; unclear D gene. CDR1 and CDR2 from the germline V gene are GTSNPN and SVGIG (reference sequence). The V end was cut by 8 bases, the J end by 6 bases, with 11 bases between. The CDR3 contains 11 residues. The CDR3 nucleotides read TGTGCCCGATATTCAGGCAATGAGCAGTTCTTC. The encoded protein is CARYSGNEQFF.